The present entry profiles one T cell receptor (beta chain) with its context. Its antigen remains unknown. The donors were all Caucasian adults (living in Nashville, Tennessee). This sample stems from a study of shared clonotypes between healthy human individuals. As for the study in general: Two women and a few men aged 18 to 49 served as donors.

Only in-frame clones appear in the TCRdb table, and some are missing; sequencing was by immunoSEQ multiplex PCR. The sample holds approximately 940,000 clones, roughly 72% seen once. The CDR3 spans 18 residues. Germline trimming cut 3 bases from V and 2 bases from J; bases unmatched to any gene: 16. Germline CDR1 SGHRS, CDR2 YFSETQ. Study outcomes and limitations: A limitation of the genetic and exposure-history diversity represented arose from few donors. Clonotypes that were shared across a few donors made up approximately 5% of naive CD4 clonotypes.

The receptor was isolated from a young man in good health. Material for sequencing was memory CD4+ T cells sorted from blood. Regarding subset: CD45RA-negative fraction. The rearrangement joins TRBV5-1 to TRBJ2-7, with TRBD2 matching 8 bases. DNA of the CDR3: TGCGCCAGCAGCTCTCCCAACTTTCCGGGACTAGTCACCTACGAGCAGTACTTC. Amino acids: CASSSPNFPGLVTYEQYF. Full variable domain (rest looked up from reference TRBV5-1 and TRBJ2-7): KAGVTQTPRYLIKTRGQQVTLSCSPISGHRSVSWYQQTPGQGLQFLFEYFSETQRNKGNFPGRFSGRQFSNSRSEMNVSTLELGDSALYLCASSSPNFPGLVTYEQYFGPGTRLTVT.